The 17 T cell receptor beta chains in this list originate from one sample, sequenced in a study of T cells in Graves' hyperthyroidism and ophthalmopathy (dated by TCRdb to about 2019). The library relied on multiplex PCR. The sequencer listed for this sample is Illumina HiSeq 2000. The TCR beta CDR3 regions were amplified from RNA transcripts. A first-round RT-PCR of the TCR CDR3 used the HTBI primer set with the Qiagen OneStep RT-PCR kit. Through fastp at Q25 and MiXCR, TCRdb rebuilt clones from the public reads, retaining in-frame beta chains. Entries are consolidated by CDR3 protein sequence, retaining the most common genes and DNA. Counted in this sample were under 400,000 distinct CDR3 sequences; about 16% of them appeared once. The ten most abundant clones make up approximately 19% of the sample. The sequenced material came from blood. The receptors originated from a woman in her sixties with Graves' ophthalmopathy.

This clonotype was detected many times. The genes are TRBV11-2 and TRBJ1-1; D perhaps matches TRBD1 (6 bases). Trimming cost V 3 bases and J 1 base, with 15 bases left between them. The CDR3 is 16 residues long. Germline loops: CDR1 SGHAT, CDR2 FQNNGV. CDR3 residues: CASSFLRTAPNTEAFF. DNA of the CDR3: TGTGCCAGCAGCTTTCTTCGGACAGCCCCGAACACTGAAGCTTTCTTT.

The table lists this clonotype with a few counts. This chain links TRBV4-2 with TRBJ2-1, with D perhaps being TRBD1 or TRBD2 (5 bases each). CDR3 length equals 16 residues. V was clipped by 0 bases and J by 2 bases, with 11 bases between them. Germline V gives CDR1 LGHNA, CDR2 YNFKEQ. CDR3 region: CASSQDAGDPYNEQFF. CDR3 DNA: TGTGCCAGCAGCCAAGATGCCGGGGACCCCTACAATGAGCAGTTCTTC.

The sample holds many counts of this clonotype. The chain links TRBV28 to TRBJ1-6; 8 bases align to TRBD1. V shed 5 bases, J shed 7 bases, and the junction held 10 bases outside the gene matches. The CDR3 length is 16 residues. From germline, CDR1 is MDHEN and CDR2 SYDVKM. DNA of the CDR3: TGTGCCAGCAGTCTCATCCGGACAGGGAGGAATTCACCCCTCCACTTT. This translates into CASSLIRTGRNSPLHF.

This clonotype showed up many times. The chain employs TRBV18 and TRBJ1-2; D gene ambiguous. The V end lost 3 bases, the J end lost 5 bases, and 13 bases lay between the germline ends. Germline V gene lookup returns CDR1 KGHSH and CDR2 LQKENI. The length of the CDR3 is 14 residues. In DNA, the CDR3 is TGTGCCAGCTCACCCCAGTTTGGAGGATATGGCTACACCTTC. This encodes CASSPQFGGYGYTF.

The chain is built from TRBV27 and TRBJ2-7; D is possibly TRBD2 (6 bases). CDR3 length: 16 amino acids. Germline V gene sequence: CDR1 MNHEY, CDR2 SMNVEV (reference sequence). With 0 bases removed from V and 4 bases from J, the gap between germline ends came to 16 bases. The CDR3 spells CASSLSTPGAGYEQYF. The DNA for the CDR3 is TGTGCCAGCAGTTTATCGACTCCGGGAGCGGGTTACGAGCAGTACTTC.

This clonotype appeared many times. This chain joins TRBV12-3 or TRBV12-4 and TRBJ2-1; D gene ambiguous. V lost 2 bases, J lost 3 bases, and 8 bases lay in between. The CDR3 consists of 14 residues. The CDR3 DNA reads TGTGCCAGCAGTTTATGGACCGACTACAATGAGCAGTTCTTC. This translates into CASSLWTDYNEQFF.

This sequence joins TRBV10-2 and TRBJ2-7, with a possible D match to TRBD1 (5 bases). Trimming removed 5 bases from V and 2 bases from J, with 13 bases in between. From germline, CDR1 is WSHSY and CDR2 SAAADI. The CDR3 runs 14 residues. The CDR3 sequence is CASSQGIPPYEQYF. CDR3 in DNA: TGCGCCAGCAGTCAGGGTATCCCTCCCTACGAGCAGTACTTC.

This clonotype was observed many times. Sequence at one end of the junction differs from germline and may be a read error. The chain combines TRBV12-5 with TRBJ2-1, with TRBD2 matching over 8 bases. CDR1 LGHNT and CDR2 FRNRAP come from the germline V gene. This CDR3 contains 14 residues. For the CDR3, the DNA is TGTGCTAGTGGTTTAGGACTAGCCTACGATGAGCAGTTCTTC. The encoded protein is CASGLGLAYDEQFF.

This clonotype occurred a few times. This chain joins TRBV20-1 and TRBJ2-1, with D tentatively TRBD2 (6 bases). The V gene lost 3 bases and the J gene lost 5 bases, with 11 bases spanning the gap. This CDR3 is built from 13 residues. Germline lookup yields CDR1 DFQATT and CDR2 SNEGSKA (reference sequence). The CDR3 nucleotides read TGCAGTGCTAGCCGCGGGATAAACAATGAGCAGTTCTTC. It encodes CSASRGINNEQFF.

The chain uses TRBV7-3 and TRBJ1-6; tentative D call: TRBD1 (5 bases). CDR1 SGHTA and CDR2 FQGTGA come from the germline V gene. V shed 1 base and J shed 8 bases, with 12 bases lying between them. The CDR3 runs 15 residues. The CDR3 sequence is CASSLMGPGHSPLHF. CDR3 DNA sequence: TGTGCCAGCAGCTTAATGGGCCCAGGGCATTCACCCCTCCACTTT.

This clonotype was seen many times. V usage is TRBV2 and J usage is TRBJ2-7; D perhaps matches TRBD1 (5 bases). Trimming took 7 bases from V and 2 from J, leaving 9 bases between them. This CDR3 comprises 12 residues. Germline loops: CDR1 SNHLY, CDR2 FYNNEI. CDR3 in DNA: TGTGCCAGCATAGGGGCTACCTACGAGCAGTACTTC. It specifies CASIGATYEQYF.

This clonotype was observed at least ten times. J is TRBJ2-1 and V is TRBV28; D perhaps matches TRBD2 (7 bases). In germline, CDR1 is MDHEN, CDR2 SYDVKM. The CDR3 is made up of 19 amino acids. Trimming took off 2 bases at V and 5 bases at J, with 25 bases between the two ends. The CDR3 reads CASSLPHWSAGGPHNEQFF. As DNA, the CDR3 is TGTGCCAGCAGTTTACCCCACTGGTCCGCCGGGGGGCCCCACAATGAGCAGTTCTTC. Full variable domain (remainder filled in from reference TRBV28 and TRBJ2-1): DVKVTQSSRYLVKRTGEKVFLECVQDMDHENMFWYRQDPGLGLRLIYFSYDVKMKEKGDIPEGYSVSREKKERFSLILESASTNQTSMYLCASSLPHWSAGGPHNEQFFGPGTRLTVL.

This clonotype was recorded a few times. The chain employs TRBV9 and TRBJ2-1, with 9 bases fitting TRBD2. With 0 bases clipped from V and 6 bases from J, the junction kept 4 bases outside the gene matches. The CDR3 is made up of 15 amino acids. Germline assignment: CDR1 SGDLS and CDR2 YYNGEE. The CDR3 sequence: CASSVEGGRVNEQFF. The CDR3 coding sequence is TGTGCCAGCAGCGTAGAGGGCGGGAGGGTCAATGAGCAGTTCTTC.

Regarding this clonotype: A much more abundant neighbour one base away suggests this may be a read error. V and J are TRBV20-1 and TRBJ2-3; 7 bases line up with TRBD2. This CDR3 spans 15 amino acids. Germline loops: CDR1 DFQATT, CDR2 SNEGSKA (reference sequence). Here the CDR3 DNA reads TGCAGTGTTAGAGATTTCGCGGGAGTAGCCGATACGCAGTATTTT. Amino acids: CSVRDFAGVADTQYF.

In its sample, this clonotype was seen many times. V is TRBV30 and J is TRBJ2-7, with 13 nucleotides matching TRBD2. The germline gives CDR1 GTSNPN, CDR2 SVGIG (reference sequence). This CDR3 is built from 19 residues. V lost 0 bases and J lost 3; bases outside the gene matches: 14. In DNA form, the CDR3 reads TGTGCCTGGAGTGTAGAGGGAGGACTAGCGGGAGAGGTCTTCTACGAGCAGTACTTC. This gives the protein CAWSVEGGLAGEVFYEQYF.

This clonotype has just a few counts. J is TRBJ2-1 and V is TRBV24-1; 11 bases map to TRBD2. J was trimmed by 1 base and V by 4 bases; bases with no gene match: 2. CDR3 length: 16 amino acids. CDR1 and CDR2 (germline): KGHDR, SFDVKD. CDR3 bases: TGTGCCACCAGTGACCGACTAGCGGGATCCTACAATGAGCAGTTCTTC. It encodes CATSDRLAGSYNEQFF.

This clonotype was picked up many times. The chain carries TRBV6-1 and TRBJ2-7; 8 bases agree with TRBD2. Germline V gives CDR1 MNHNS, CDR2 SASEGT. CDR3 length: 13 amino acids. Trimming at V came to 4 bases and at J to 6 bases, leaving 5 bases not matched to a gene. The DNA for the CDR3 is TGTGCCAGCAGTGGCGGGACTAGTGTCGAGCAGTACTTC. This codes for CASSGGTSVEQYF.